This T cell receptor (beta chain) was sequenced in a study of regulatory T cells in long-lasting Graves disease. This clonotype was counted ten times or more. Antigen unknown. CDR3 regions were amplified by Arm-PCR using iRepertoire HTBI primers to build TCR beta libraries. MiXCR, applied by TCRdb to the multiplex PCR reads, yields one record per CDR3 protein. The table lists roughly 380,000 distinct CDR3 sequences, roughly 16% of them singletons. Documented time point: newly diagnosed GD, antithyroid drugs for less than 3 months. RNA isolated from PBMCs was used to make the TCR library. This CDR3 is 16 amino acids long. The germline V gene encodes CDR1 SGHTA and CDR2 FQGNSA. J gave up 1 base and V 4 bases, and 3 bases lay outside the gene matches. Findings and caveats of the study: Less diverse TCR repertoires were seen in persistent Graves' patients than in newly diagnosed ones. Having few samples may have compromised the accuracy. Whereas new patients shared 950 to 1,000 public clonotypes, persistent patients shared more, at under 3,500.

The TCR originated in a female donor with Graves disease. Sequenced here: peripheral blood mononuclear cells (PBMCs), sampled at new diagnosis, from a patient treated with antithyroid drugs. The chain couples TRBV7-2 to TRBJ2-3; 12 nucleotides match TRBD2. CDR3: CASSSGTSGRTDTQYF. The CDR3 nucleotides are TGTGCCAGCAGCTCCGGGACTAGCGGGCGCACAGATACGCAGTATTTT.